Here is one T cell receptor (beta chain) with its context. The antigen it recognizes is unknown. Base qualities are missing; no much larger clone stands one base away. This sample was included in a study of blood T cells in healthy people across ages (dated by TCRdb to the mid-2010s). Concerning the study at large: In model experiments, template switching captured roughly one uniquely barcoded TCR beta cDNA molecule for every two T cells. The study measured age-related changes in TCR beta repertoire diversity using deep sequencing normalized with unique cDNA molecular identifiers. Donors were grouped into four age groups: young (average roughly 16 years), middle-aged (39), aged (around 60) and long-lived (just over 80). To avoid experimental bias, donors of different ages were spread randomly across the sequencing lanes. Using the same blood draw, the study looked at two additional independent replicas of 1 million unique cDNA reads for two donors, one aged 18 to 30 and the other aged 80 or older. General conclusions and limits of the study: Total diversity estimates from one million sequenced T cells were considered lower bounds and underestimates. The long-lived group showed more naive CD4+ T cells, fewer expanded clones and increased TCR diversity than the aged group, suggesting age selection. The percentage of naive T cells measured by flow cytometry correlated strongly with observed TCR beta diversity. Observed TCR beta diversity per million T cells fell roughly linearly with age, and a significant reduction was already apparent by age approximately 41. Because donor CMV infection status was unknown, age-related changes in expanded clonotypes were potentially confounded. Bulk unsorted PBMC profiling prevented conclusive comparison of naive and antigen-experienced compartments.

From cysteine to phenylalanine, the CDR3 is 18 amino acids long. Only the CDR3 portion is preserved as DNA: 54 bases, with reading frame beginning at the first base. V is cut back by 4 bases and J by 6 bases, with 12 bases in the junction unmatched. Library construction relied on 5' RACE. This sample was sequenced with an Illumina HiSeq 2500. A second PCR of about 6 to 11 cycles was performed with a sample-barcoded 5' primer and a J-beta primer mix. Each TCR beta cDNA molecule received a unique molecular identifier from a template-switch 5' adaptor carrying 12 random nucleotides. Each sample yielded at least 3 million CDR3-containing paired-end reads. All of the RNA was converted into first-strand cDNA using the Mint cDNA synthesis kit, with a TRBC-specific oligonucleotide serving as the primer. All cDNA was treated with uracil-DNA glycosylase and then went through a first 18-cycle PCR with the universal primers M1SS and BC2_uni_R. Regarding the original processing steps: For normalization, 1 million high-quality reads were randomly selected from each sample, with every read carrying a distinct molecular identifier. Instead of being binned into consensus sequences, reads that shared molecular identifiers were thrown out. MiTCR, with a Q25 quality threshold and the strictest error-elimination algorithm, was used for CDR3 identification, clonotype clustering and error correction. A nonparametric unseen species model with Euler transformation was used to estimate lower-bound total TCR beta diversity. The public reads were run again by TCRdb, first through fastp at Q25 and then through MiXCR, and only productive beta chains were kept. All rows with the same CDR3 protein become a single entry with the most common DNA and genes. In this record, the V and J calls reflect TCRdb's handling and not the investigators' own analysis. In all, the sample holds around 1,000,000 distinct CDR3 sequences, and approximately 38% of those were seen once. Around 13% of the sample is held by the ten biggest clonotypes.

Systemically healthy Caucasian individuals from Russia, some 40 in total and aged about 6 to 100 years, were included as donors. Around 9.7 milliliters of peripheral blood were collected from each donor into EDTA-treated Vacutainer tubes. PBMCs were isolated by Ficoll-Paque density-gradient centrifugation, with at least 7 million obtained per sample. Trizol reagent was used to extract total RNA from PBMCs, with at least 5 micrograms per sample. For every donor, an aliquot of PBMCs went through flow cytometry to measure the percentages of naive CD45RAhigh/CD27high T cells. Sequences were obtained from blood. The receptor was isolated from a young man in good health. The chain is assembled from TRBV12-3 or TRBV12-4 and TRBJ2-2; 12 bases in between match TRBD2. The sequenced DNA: TGTGCCAGCAGTTCCCGTCGACTAGCGGGGGTCCCACCCGGGGAGCTGTTTTTT. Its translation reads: CASSSRRLAGVPPGELFF.